Described below is a single TCR beta chain sequence and its context. Germline values: CDR1 KGHDR, CDR2 SFDVKD. Trimming stripped 0 bases from V and 4 bases from J, with 15 bases between. The CDR3 has 18 amino acids. The data were taken from a study of control samples from healthy donors and cancer patients. Assay used: immunoSEQ multiplex PCR; TCRdb lists only in-frame clones, some missing. The table has around 180,000 clones, 94% seen once; the top ten hold roughly 1.3%. The origin of this receptor is a woman aged 18-30 years in good health. The sample was blood. The genes are TRBV24-1 and TRBJ1-6; D unresolved. The CDR3 nucleotides are TGTGCCACCAGTGATTTGCAAATCGAGTCGGTTTATAATTCACCCCTCCACTTT. Its protein product is CATSDLQIESVYNSPLHF.